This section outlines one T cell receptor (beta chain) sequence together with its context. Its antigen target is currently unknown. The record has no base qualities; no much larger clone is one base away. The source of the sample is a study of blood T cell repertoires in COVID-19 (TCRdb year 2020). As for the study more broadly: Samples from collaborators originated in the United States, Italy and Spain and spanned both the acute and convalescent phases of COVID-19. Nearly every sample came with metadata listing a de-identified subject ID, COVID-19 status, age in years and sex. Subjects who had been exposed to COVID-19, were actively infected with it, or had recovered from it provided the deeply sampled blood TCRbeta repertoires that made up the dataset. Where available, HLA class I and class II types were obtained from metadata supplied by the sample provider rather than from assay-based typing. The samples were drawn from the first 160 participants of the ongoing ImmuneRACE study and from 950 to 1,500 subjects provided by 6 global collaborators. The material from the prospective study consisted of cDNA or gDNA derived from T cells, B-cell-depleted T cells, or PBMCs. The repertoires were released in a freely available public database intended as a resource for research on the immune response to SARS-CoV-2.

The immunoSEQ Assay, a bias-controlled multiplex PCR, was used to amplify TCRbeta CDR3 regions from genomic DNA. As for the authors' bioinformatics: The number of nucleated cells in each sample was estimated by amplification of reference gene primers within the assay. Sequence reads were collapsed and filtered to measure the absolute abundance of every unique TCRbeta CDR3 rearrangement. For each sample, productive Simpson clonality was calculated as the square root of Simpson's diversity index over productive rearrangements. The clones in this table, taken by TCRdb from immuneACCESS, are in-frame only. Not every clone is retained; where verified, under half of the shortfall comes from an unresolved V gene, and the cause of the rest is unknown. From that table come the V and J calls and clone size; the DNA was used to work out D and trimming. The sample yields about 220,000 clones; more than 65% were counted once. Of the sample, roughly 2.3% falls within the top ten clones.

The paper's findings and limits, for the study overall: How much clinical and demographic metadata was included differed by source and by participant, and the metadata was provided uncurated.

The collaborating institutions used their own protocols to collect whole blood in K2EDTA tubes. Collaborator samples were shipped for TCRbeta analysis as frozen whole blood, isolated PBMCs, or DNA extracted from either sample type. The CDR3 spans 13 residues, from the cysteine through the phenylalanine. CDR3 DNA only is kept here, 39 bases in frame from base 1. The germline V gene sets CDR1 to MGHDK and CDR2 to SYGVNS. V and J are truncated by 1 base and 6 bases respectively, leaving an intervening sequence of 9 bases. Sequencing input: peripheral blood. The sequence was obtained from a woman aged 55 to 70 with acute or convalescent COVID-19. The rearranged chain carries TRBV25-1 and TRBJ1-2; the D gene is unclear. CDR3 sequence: CASSESGFDGYTF. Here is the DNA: TGTGCCAGCAGTGAATCCGGGTTCGATGGCTACACCTTC.